This TCR beta chain was retrieved from a study of shared clonotypes between healthy human individuals (TCRdb year 2020). About the study as a whole: Two women and three men aged 18 to 49 years were included in the cohort. For each donor, CD4 naive and CD4 memory were each run on three plates, CD8 naive on two plates, and CD8 memory on one plate. Blood TCR repertoires of a handful of healthy adults were deeply sequenced to estimate repertoire size and the extent of clonotype sharing between individuals. Libraries were prepared and TCR repertoires were sequenced by different laboratories using diverse techniques, in order to increase sequencing depth and limit assay-specific biases. Between about 0.94 and 10 billion PBMCs per donor were obtained by leukapheresis. On the study overall, not on this receptor specifically: Clonotypes shared by all four sorted-subset donors showed higher generation probabilities than non-shared clonotypes. Because the study included only a small number of donors, the genetic and exposure-history diversity represented was limited. Pairwise subsampling indicated that sequencing depth was expected to affect the degree of clonotype sharing among donors. Naive subsets generally had larger estimated clonotype richness than memory subsets did. Sharing across a few donors was observed for approximately 4.6% of naive CD4, over 3% of naive CD8, 2% to 2.5% of memory CD4, and roughly 0.4% of memory CD8 clonotypes. Even with the large sequencing depth, rarefaction of the sorted-subset datasets indicated that sequencing was incomplete. Sampling was restricted to blood, and TCR repertoires in tissues likely differ from the TCR repertoires found in blood.

Relative to germline, V is 5 bases shorter and J is 1 base shorter, with 12 bases between their ends. Taken from the germline V gene, the CDR1 and CDR2 loops are SNHLY and FYNNEI. The CDR3 measures 15 amino acids from cysteine to phenylalanine. Only the CDR3 DNA stays, 45 bases, in frame from base 1. The donors were healthy, HIV-negative adults with no recently reported acute infections or vaccinations. All donors were Caucasian adults living in Nashville, Tennessee, USA. CD8 memory samples consisted of magnetically selected CD45RO+ cells combined with CCR7-negative CD45RA+ effector memory (TemRA) cells. Blood was collected by leukapheresis, and PBMCs were isolated by Ficoll-Histopaque density gradient centrifugation and then cryopreserved in liquid nitrogen vapor phase. Purity and quantity of every magnetically sorted T cell population were checked by analytical flow cytometry. From each sorted fraction, genomic DNA was isolated and quantified by UV absorbance on a Nanodrop 2000c.

For this clone: Its antigen target is currently unknown. It has no much larger one-base neighbor in the sample; base qualities were not kept.

Using the deep immunoSEQ assay, multiplex PCR amplified TCR CDR3 regions from genomic DNA. Genomic DNA extracted from each cell subset was distributed evenly over all wells of several immunoSEQ 96-well plates, and each plate served as one replicate. For sorted subsets, each replicate PCR was loaded with 200 ng genomic DNA, equivalent to 30,000 or so T cell genomes. Purified libraries were quantified with a Qubit 3.0 fluorometer, sized on a Bioanalyzer 2100, and re-quantified with the KAPA Library Quantification kit. Every immunoSEQ 96-well plate was sequenced on a dedicated single-read 150-cycle Illumina NextSeq 550 flow cell. Turning to the authors' computational methods: The immunoSEQ output contained only junctional sequences without quality scores, so filtering could not match that applied to full-length reads. To assign V/J genes and CDR3, sequences were annotated using PyIR, a Python wrapper for IgBLAST v1.9, with IMGT germline references. Reads were removed for weak V/J assignments (E-value above 1e-6), missing CDR3, stop codons, out-of-frame junctions, or ambiguous translated residues. V3J clonotypes were defined as sequences sharing an identical inferred V gene, J gene, and CDR3 amino acid sequence. The percentage overlap between two repertoires was calculated by dividing the number of shared unique clonotypes by the size of the smaller repertoire. Repertoire richness was assessed with RTK rarefaction, the Chao1 estimator, and Recon v2.1 estimates of unobserved clonotypes. For all TCRbeta clonotypes obtained by the gDNA method from a few donors, generation probabilities were computed with OLGA. TCRdb took over this immuneACCESS table, retaining in-frame rearrangements with V and J assigned. Such tables are incomplete; in checked studies, under half of the missing clones stem from an unresolved V gene, and the remainder is unexplained. The V and J calls and clone size are taken from that table; D and trimming were inferred from the DNA. The sample table shows some 380,000 clones, and 90% to 98% are seen once. The top ten clonotypes cover approximately 0.32% of the sample.

This sequence originates from a man aged 30 to 39 in good health. The chain couples TRBV2 to TRBJ2-4, with TRBD1 perhaps the D gene, on 6 matching bases. Sequenced material: memory CD8+ T cells sorted from blood. The cell subset or site label here, explained by the study, means: CD45RO+ cells pooled with CCR7-negative TemRA cells. Here the CDR3 is given as CASSRDTLAKNIQYF. Read as DNA, the sequence is TGTGCCAGCAGTCGGGACACCCTGGCCAAAAACATTCAGTACTTC.